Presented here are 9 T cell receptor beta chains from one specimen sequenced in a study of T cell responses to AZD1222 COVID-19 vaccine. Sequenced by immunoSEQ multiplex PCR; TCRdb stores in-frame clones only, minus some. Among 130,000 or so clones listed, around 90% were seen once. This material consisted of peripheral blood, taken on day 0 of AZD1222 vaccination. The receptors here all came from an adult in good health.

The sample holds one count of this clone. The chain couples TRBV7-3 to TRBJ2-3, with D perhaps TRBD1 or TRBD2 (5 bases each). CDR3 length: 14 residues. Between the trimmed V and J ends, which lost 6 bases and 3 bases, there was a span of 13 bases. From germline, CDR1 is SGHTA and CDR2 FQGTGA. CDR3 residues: CASSTNGGTDTQYF. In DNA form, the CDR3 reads TGTGCCAGCAGTACAAATGGGGGAACAGATACGCAGTATTTT.

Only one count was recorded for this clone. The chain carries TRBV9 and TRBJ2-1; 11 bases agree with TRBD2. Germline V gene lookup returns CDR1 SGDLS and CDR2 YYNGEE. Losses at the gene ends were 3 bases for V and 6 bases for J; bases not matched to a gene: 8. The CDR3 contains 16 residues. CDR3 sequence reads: CASSGTIAGGRNEQFF. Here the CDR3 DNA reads TGTGCCAGCAGCGGAACAATAGCGGGAGGGCGCAATGAGCAGTTCTTC. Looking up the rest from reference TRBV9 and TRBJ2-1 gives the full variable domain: DSGVTQTPKHLITATGQRVTLRCSPRSGDLSVYWYQQSLDQGLQFLIQYYNGEERAKGNILERFSAQQFPDLHSELNLSSLELGDSALYFCASSGTIAGGRNEQFFGPGTRLTVL.

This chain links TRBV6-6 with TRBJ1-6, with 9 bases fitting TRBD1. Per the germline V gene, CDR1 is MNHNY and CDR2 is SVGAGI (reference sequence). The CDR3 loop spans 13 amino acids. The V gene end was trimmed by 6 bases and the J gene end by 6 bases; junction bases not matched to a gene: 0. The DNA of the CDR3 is TGTGCCAGCAGGGACAGGGGTAATTCACCCCTCCACTTT. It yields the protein CASRDRGNSPLHF.

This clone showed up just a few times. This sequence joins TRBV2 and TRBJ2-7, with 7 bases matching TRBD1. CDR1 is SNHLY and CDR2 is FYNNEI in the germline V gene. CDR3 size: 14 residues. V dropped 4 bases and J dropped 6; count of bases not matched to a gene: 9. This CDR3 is CASSGETGRSEQYF. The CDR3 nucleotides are TGTGCCAGCAGTGGGGAGACAGGGAGATCCGAGCAGTACTTC.

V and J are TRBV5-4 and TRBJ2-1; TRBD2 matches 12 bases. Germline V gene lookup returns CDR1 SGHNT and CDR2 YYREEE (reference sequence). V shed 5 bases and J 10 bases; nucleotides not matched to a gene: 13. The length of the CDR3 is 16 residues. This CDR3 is CASSSRKLAGGLEQFF. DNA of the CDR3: TGTGCCAGCAGTTCCCGGAAGCTAGCGGGAGGGTTGGAGCAGTTCTTC.

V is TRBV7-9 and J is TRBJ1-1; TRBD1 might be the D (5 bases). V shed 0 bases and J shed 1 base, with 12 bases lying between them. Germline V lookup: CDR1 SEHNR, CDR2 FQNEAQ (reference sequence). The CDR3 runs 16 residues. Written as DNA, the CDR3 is TGTGCCAGCAGCTTAGCGTTCCAGGGAAAGAACACTGAAGCTTTCTTT. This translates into CASSLAFQGKNTEAFF.

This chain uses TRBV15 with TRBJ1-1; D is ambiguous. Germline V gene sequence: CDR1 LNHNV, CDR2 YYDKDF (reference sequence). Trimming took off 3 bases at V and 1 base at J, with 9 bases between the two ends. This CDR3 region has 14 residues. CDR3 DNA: TGTGCCACCAGCAGGGACTACGGGAACACTGAAGCTTTCTTT. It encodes CATSRDYGNTEAFF.

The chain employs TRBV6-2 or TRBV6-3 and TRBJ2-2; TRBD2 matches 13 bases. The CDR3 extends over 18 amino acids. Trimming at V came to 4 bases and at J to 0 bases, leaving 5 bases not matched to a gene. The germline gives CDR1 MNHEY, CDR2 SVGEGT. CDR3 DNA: TGTGCCAGCAGTTCAAGGACTAGCGGGGGCCCGAACACCGGGGAGCTGTTTTTT. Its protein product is CASSSRTSGGPNTGELFF.

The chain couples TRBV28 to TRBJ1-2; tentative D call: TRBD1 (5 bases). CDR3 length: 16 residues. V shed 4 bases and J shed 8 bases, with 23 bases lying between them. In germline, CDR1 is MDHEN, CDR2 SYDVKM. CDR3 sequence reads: CASSWGSGQGKEGYTF. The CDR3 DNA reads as TGTGCCAGCAGTTGGGGATCTGGACAAGGGAAAGAGGGCTACACCTTC.